The 16 T cell receptor beta chains below all came from one sample that was sequenced in a study of CD8 T cells in ankylosing spondylitis. TCRdb fed the 5' RACE reads into MiXCR, producing one record per CDR3 protein. The repertoire holds 250,000 to 300,000 distinct CDR3 sequences, with 20% as singletons. The sequenced sample consisted of blood, either unsorted or a sorted T cell fraction (not recorded which). These receptors were collected from a male donor with ankylosing spondylitis or in good health (not recorded which).

In this sample, this clonotype turned up many times. The rearrangement joins TRBV2 to TRBJ2-5; no clear D. The CDR3 length is 11 residues. V was cut by 6 bases and J by 4 bases, with 6 bases left in between. Germline-derived CDR1 and CDR2 are SNHLY and FYNNEI. The CDR3 protein is CASSPTETQYF. The DNA for the CDR3 is TGTGCCAGCAGCCCCACAGAGACCCAGTACTTC. The full variable domain, completed using reference TRBV2 and TRBJ2-5, is EPEVTQTPSHQVTQMGQEVILRCVPISNHLYFYWYRQILGQKVEFLVSFYNNEISEKSEIFDDQFSVERPDGSNFTLKIRSTKLEDSAMYFCASSPTETQYFGPGTRLLVL.

This clonotype was found many times. The gene calls are TRBV29-1 and TRBJ2-3; 11 bases align to TRBD2. Germline assignment: CDR1 SQVTM and CDR2 ANQGSEA. The CDR3 is 12 residues long. Trimming removed 6 bases from V and 7 bases from J; junction bases left unmatched: 3. The CDR3 here is CSVRLAGNTQYF. CDR3 nucleotide sequence: TGCAGCGTGAGACTAGCGGGAAATACGCAGTATTTT.

Only one count was recorded for this clonotype. The rearrangement joins TRBV6-1 to TRBJ1-2, with D perhaps matching TRBD1 (6 bases). Germline V CDR1 and CDR2: MNHNS, SASEGT. V gave up 6 bases and J gave up 2 bases, with 16 bases separating them. This CDR3 region has 15 residues. The CDR3 DNA sequence: TGTGCCAGCAGACCACTGGGGGCCCAAAACTATGGCTACACCTTC. It encodes CASRPLGAQNYGYTF.

This clonotype was detected ten times or more. V is TRBV24-1 and J is TRBJ1-2, with TRBD1 matching over 7 bases. V trimming: 5 bases; J trimming: 1 base; junction bases outside the gene matches: 6. This CDR3 is built from 15 residues. CDR1 is KGHDR, CDR2 SFDVKD, per germline. CDR3 region: CATSGPGQVNYGYTF. In DNA, the CDR3 is TGTGCCACCAGTGGCCCCGGACAGGTTAACTATGGCTACACCTTC.

The chain has TRBV12-3 or TRBV12-4 and TRBJ1-1; D remains ambiguous. This CDR3 has 14 amino acids. The germline V and J ends were trimmed by 3 bases and 0 bases, with 8 bases remaining between them. The CDR3 bases are TGTGCCAGCAGTTTCGGTCTAATGAACACTGAAGCTTTCTTT. It codes for CASSFGLMNTEAFF.

The rearrangement uses TRBV27 and TRBJ2-5; 8 bases are a match to TRBD1. Germline assignment: CDR1 MNHEY and CDR2 SMNVEV (reference sequence). This CDR3 has 18 residues. Trimming removed 5 bases from V and 5 bases from J; junction bases left unmatched: 19. The CDR3 here is CASSRQGTGRGIRETQYF. The CDR3 region has the DNA TGTGCCAGCAGTCGTCAGGGGACAGGTCGAGGAATCCGGGAGACCCAGTACTTC.

Here the CDR3 DNA reads TGTGCCAGCTCCCCGGGCGCTACAAGTAGACTGTTTTTT. Translated: CASSPGATSRLFF. J is TRBJ1-4 and V is TRBV18; no reliable D call. The CDR3 is made up of 13 amino acids. Germline V gene data show CDR1 as KGHSH and CDR2 as LQKENI. V was shortened by 6 bases and J by 13 bases, with 18 bases between the two germline ends.

This clonotype came up a few times. This chain connects TRBV20-1 to TRBJ2-5; D gene uncertain. Trimming left V 0 bases short and J 5 bases short, with 13 bases between. The CDR3 runs to 14 residues. CDR1 and CDR2 (germline): DFQATT, SNEGSKA (reference sequence). Written as DNA, the CDR3 is TGCAGTGCTAGAGATATGGCCCTCGGGGAGACCCAGTACTTC. Translation: CSARDMALGETQYF.

This clonotype was found a few times. The chain recombines TRBV6-1 with TRBJ1-1; 7 nucleotides line up with TRBD1. CDR3 length: 16 amino acids. In germline, CDR1 is MNHNS, CDR2 SASEGT. The J segment lost 1 base and the V segment lost 10 bases, leaving 15 bases of the junction unmatched. DNA for the CDR3: TGTGCCACCACGGACAGGCCGTACGGGACGAACACTGAAGCTTTCTTT. It codes for CATTDRPYGTNTEAFF.

This clonotype was recorded many times. The V call is TRBV20-1, the J call TRBJ1-1, with 7 bases matching TRBD1. Unmatched junction bases numbered 14, after V lost 0 bases and J lost 1 base. The CDR3 has 18 residues. Per germline, CDR1 DFQATT and CDR2 SNEGSKA (reference sequence). Here the CDR3 reads CSARDNLQGWVSNTEAFF. The CDR3 DNA follows: TGCAGTGCTAGAGATAACCTACAGGGGTGGGTTTCGAACACTGAAGCTTTCTTT.

This clonotype was detected many times. This rearrangement joins TRBV10-3 to TRBJ2-1, with TRBD2 identical over 10 bases. This CDR3 spans 15 amino acids. Trimming took 2 bases from V and 8 from J; bases not matched to a gene: 6. In germline, CDR1 is ENHRY, CDR2 SYGVKD. For the CDR3, the DNA is TGTGCCATCAGTGAGACGAAGCGGGAGGGCGATGAGCAGTTCTTC. This sequence encodes CAISETKREGDEQFF.

In its sample, this clonotype was seen a few times. The chain uses TRBV29-1 and TRBJ2-1, with 13 bases fitting TRBD2. This CDR3 is 18 amino acids long. The V gene end was trimmed by 4 bases and the J gene end by 0 bases; junction bases not matched to a gene: 9. The germline gives CDR1 SQVTM, CDR2 ANQGSEA. CDR3 in DNA: TGCAGCGTTGCCGGACTAGCGGGGGCGAAAAGCTCCTACAATGAGCAGTTCTTC. It encodes CSVAGLAGAKSSYNEQFF.

This chain connects TRBV20-1 to TRBJ2-2; 9 bases are shared with TRBD2. This CDR3 has 14 residues. Per germline, CDR1 DFQATT and CDR2 SNEGSKA (reference sequence). V lost 6 bases, J lost 4 bases, and 6 bases stayed unmatched. Here the CDR3 reads CSAAGGPITGELFF. The CDR3 DNA reads TGCAGTGCCGCGGGGGGGCCAATCACCGGGGAGCTGTTTTTT.

A few counts support this clonotype. The CDR3 protein is CASSKQQIFQETQYF. CDR3 in DNA: TGTGCCAGCAGCAAACAGCAAATCTTCCAAGAGACCCAGTACTTC. V is TRBV12-3 or TRBV12-4 and J is TRBJ2-5; D is unresolved. Trimming took off 6 bases at V and 1 base at J, with 15 bases between the two ends. The CDR3 length is 15 residues.

This clonotype came up a few times. This chain connects TRBV11-2 to TRBJ2-1, with 8 bases aligning to TRBD2. The CDR3 contains 17 residues. With 0 bases clipped from V and 5 bases from J, the junction kept 9 bases outside the gene matches. Germline V lookup: CDR1 SGHAT, CDR2 FQNNGV. The CDR3 bases are TGTGCCAGCAGCTTAGATTTCGGCGGGAGGTTCGACAATGAGCAGTTCTTC. It translates to CASSLDFGGRFDNEQFF.

V gene TRBV6-1 combines with J gene TRBJ2-2; D possibly matches TRBD1 or TRBD2 (5 bases each). This CDR3 is 15 amino acids long. The germline V gene has CDR1 MNHNS and CDR2 SASEGT. V was cut by 7 bases and J by 5 bases, with 17 bases left in between. CDR3 nucleotide sequence: TGTGCCAGCACCCGGGGCTCCTCCGGGACCGGGGAGCTGTTTTTT. This translates into CASTRGSSGTGELFF.